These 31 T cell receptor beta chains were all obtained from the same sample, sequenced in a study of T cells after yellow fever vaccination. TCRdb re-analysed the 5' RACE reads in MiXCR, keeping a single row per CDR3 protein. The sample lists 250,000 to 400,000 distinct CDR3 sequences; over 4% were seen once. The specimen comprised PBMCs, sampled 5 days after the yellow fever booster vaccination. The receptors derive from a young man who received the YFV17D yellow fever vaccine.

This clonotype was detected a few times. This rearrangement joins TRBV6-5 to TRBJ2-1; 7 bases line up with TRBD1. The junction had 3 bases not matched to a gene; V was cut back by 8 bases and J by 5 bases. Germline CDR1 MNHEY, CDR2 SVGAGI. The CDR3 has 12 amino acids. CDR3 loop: CASRTGNNEQFF. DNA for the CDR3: TGTGCCAGCCGGACAGGTAACAATGAGCAGTTCTTC.

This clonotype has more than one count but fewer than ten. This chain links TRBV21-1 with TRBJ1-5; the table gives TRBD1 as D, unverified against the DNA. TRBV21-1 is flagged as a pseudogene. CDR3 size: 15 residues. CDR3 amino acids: CASTPKTGGFQPQHF. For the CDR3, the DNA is TGTGCCAGCACCCCCAAGACAGGGGGCTTTCAGCCCCAGCATTTT.

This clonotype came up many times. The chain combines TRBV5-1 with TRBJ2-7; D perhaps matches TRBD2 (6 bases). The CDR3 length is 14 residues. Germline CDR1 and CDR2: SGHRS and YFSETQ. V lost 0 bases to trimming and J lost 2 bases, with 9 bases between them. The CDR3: CASSLDPGAYEQYF. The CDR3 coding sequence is TGCGCCAGCAGCTTGGATCCGGGGGCCTACGAGCAGTACTTC.

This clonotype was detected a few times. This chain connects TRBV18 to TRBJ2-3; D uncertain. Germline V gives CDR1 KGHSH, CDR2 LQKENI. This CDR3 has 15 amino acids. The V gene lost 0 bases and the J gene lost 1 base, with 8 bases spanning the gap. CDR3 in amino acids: CASSPPGFGTDTQYF. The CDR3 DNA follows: TGTGCCAGCTCACCACCAGGCTTCGGCACAGATACGCAGTATTTT.

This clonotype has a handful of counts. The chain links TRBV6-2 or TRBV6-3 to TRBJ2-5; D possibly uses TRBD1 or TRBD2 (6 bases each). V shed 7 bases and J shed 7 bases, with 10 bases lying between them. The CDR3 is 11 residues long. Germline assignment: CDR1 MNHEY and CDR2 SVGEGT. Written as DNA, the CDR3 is TGTGCCAGCACCGGGGGCGTGACCCAGTACTTC. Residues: CASTGGVTQYF.

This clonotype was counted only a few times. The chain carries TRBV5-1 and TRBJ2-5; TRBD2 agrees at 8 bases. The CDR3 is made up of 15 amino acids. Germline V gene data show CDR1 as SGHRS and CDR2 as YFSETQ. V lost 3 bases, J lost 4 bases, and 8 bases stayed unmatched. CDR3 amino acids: CASSWQAGVPETQYF. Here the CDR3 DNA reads TGCGCCAGCAGCTGGCAAGCGGGGGTCCCAGAGACCCAGTACTTC. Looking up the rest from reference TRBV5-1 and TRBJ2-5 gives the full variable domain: KAGVTQTPRYLIKTRGQQVTLSCSPISGHRSVSWYQQTPGQGLQFLFEYFSETQRNKGNFPGRFSGRQFSNSRSEMNVSTLELGDSALYLCASSWQAGVPETQYFGPGTRLLVL.

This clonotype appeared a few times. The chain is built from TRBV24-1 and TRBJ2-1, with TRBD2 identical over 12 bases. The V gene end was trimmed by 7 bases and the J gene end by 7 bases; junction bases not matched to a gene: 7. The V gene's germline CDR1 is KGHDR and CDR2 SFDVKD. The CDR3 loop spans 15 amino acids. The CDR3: CATSPSGGESNEQFF. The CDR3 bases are TGTGCCACCAGCCCTAGCGGGGGGGAGTCGAATGAGCAGTTCTTC.

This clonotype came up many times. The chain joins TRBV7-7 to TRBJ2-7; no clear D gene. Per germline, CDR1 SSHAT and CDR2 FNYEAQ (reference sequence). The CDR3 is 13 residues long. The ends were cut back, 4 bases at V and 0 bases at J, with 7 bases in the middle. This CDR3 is CASSSAPSYEQYF. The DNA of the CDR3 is TGTGCCAGCAGCTCCGCTCCCTCCTACGAGCAGTACTTC.

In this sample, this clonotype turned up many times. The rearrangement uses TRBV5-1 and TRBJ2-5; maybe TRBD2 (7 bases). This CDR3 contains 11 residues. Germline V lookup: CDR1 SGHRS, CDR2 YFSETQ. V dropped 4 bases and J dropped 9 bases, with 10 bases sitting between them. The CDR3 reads CASSREGAQYF. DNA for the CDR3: TGCGCCAGCAGCAGGGAGGGGGCCCAGTACTTC.

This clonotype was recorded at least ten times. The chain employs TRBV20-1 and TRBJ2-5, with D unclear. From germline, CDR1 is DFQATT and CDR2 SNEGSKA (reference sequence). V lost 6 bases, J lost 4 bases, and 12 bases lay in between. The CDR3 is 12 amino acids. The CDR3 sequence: CSARWGTETQYF. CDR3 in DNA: TGCAGTGCGCGGTGGGGTACAGAGACCCAGTACTTC.

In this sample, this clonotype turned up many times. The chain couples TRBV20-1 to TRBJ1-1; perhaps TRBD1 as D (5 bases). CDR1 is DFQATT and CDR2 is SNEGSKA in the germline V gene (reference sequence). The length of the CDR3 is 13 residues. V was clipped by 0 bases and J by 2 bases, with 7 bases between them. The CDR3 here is CSAREGPNTEAFF. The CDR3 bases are TGCAGTGCTAGAGAGGGGCCTAACACTGAAGCTTTCTTT.

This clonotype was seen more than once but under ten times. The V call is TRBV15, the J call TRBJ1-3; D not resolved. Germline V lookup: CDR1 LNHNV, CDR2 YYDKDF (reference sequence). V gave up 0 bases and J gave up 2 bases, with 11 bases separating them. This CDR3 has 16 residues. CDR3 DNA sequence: TGTGCCACCAGCAGAGATCTTCCTGCTACTGGAAACACCATATATTTT. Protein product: CATSRDLPATGNTIYF.

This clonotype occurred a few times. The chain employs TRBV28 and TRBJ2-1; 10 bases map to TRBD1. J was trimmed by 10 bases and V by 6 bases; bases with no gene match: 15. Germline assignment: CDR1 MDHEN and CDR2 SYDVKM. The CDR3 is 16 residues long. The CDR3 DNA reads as TGTGCCAGCAGCGCACCGGGACAGGGGTTTTCTTACGAGCAGTTCTTC. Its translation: CASSAPGQGFSYEQFF.

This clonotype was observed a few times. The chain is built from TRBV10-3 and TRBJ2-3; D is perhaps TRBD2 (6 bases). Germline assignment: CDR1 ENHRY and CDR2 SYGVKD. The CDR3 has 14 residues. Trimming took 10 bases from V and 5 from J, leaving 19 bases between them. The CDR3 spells CATSFSGSGDTQYF. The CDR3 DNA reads TGTGCCACCTCGTTCAGCGGGTCGGGAGATACGCAGTATTTT.

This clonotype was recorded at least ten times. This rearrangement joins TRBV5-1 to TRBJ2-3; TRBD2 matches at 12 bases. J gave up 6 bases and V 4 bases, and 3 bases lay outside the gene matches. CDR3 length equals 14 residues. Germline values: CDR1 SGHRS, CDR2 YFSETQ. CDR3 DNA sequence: TGCGCCAGCAGCATAACTAGCGGGGGGGATACGCAGTATTTT. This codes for CASSITSGGDTQYF.

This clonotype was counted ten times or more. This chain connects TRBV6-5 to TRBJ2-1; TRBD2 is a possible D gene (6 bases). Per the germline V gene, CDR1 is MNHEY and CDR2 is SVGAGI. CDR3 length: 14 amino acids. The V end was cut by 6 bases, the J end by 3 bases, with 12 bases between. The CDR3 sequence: CASSPGTFYNEQFF. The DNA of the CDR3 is TGTGCCAGCAGCCCCGGGACTTTCTACAATGAGCAGTTCTTC.

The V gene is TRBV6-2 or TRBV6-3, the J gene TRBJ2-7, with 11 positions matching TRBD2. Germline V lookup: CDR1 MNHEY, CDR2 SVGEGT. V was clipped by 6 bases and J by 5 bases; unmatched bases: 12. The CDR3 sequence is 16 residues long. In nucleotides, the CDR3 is TGTGCCAGCAGCTACAGGACAGCGACTAGCGGGGACGAGCAGTACTTC. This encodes CASSYRTATSGDEQYF.

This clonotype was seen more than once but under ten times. The CDR3 here is CASTTQERNTEAFF. DNA for the CDR3: TGTGCCAGTACCACCCAGGAGAGGAACACTGAAGCTTTCTTT. The chain combines TRBV19 with TRBJ1-1, with unresolved D. The V and J ends lost 7 bases and 1 base respectively, with 13 bases between them. Germline lookup yields CDR1 LNHDA and CDR2 SQIVND (reference sequence). This CDR3 is 14 amino acids long.

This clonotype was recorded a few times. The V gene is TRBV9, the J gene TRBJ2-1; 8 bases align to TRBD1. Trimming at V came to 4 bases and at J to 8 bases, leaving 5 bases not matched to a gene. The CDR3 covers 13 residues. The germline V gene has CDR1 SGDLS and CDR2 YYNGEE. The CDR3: CASSPGTGDEQFF. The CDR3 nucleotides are TGTGCCAGCAGCCCAGGGACAGGCGATGAGCAGTTCTTC.

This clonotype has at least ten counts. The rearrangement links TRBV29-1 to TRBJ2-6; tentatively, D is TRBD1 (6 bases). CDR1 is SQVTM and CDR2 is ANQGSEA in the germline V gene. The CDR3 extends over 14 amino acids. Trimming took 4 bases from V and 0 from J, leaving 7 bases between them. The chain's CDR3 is CSVGTVSGANVLTF. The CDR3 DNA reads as TGCAGCGTTGGGACAGTCTCTGGGGCCAACGTCCTGACTTTC. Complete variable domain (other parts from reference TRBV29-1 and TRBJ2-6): SAVISQKPSRDICQRGTSLTIQCQVDSQVTMMFWYRQQPGQSLTLIATANQGSEATYESGFVIDKFPISRPNLTFSTLTVSNMSPEDSSIYLCSVGTVSGANVLTFGAGSRLTVL.

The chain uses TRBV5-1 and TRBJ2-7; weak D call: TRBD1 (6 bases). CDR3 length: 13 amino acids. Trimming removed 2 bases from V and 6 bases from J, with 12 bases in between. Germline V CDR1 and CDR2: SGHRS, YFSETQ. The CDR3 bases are TGCGCCAGCAGCTTCGAAATAGGGGGCGAGCAGTACTTC. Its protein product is CASSFEIGGEQYF.

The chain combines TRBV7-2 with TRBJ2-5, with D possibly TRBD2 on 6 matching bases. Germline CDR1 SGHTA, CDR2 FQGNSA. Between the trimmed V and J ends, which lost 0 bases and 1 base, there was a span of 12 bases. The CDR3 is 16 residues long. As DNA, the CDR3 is TGTGCCAGCAGCTTAGCGTCAGGTAGCGGCCAAGAGACCCAGTACTTC. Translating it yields CASSLASGSGQETQYF. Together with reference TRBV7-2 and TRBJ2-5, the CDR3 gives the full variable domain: GAGVSQSPSNKVTEKGKDVELRCDPISGHTALYWYRQSLGQGLEFLIYFQGNSAPDKSGLPSDRFSAERTGGSVSTLTIQRTQQEDSAVYLCASSLASGSGQETQYFGPGTRLLVL.

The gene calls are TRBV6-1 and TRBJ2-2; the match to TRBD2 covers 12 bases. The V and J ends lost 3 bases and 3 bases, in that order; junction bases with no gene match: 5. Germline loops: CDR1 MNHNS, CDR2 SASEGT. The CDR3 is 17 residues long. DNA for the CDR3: TGTGCCAGCAGTGATATGCTAGCGGGGGGGTACACCGGGGAGCTGTTTTTT. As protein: CASSDMLAGGYTGELFF.

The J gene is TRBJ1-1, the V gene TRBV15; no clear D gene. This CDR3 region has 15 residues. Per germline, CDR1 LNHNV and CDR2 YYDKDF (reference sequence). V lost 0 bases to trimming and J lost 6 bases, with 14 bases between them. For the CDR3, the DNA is TGTGCCACCAGCAGAGATCTCGGAACGTGGGCTGAAGCTTTCTTT. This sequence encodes CATSRDLGTWAEAFF.

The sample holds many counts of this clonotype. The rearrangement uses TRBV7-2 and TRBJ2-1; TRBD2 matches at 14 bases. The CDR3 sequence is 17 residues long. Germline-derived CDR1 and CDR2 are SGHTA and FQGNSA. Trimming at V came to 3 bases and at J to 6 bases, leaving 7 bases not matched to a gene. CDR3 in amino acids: CASSFFPGTSGGNEQFF. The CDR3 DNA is TGTGCCAGCAGCTTCTTCCCCGGGACTAGCGGGGGCAATGAGCAGTTCTTC. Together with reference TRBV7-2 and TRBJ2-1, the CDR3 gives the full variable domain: GAGVSQSPSNKVTEKGKDVELRCDPISGHTALYWYRQSLGQGLEFLIYFQGNSAPDKSGLPSDRFSAERTGGSVSTLTIQRTQQEDSAVYLCASSFFPGTSGGNEQFFGPGTRLTVL.

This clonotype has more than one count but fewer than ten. CDR3 sequence reads: CSARGPLSDMNTEAFF. Written as DNA, the CDR3 is TGCAGTGCTAGGGGACCACTTTCAGACATGAACACTGAAGCTTTCTTT. The V call is TRBV20-1, the J call TRBJ1-1, with D maybe TRBD1 (5 bases). From germline, CDR1 is DFQATT and CDR2 SNEGSKA (reference sequence). The CDR3 covers 16 residues. The V and J ends lost 3 bases and 0 bases respectively, with 17 bases between them.

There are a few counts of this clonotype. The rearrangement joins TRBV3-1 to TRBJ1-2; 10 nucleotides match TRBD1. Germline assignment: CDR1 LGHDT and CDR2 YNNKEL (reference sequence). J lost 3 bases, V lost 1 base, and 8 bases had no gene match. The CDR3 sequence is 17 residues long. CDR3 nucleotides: TGTGCCAGCAGCCAAGTCGCCGACAGGGGGCGCGACTATGGCTACACCTTC. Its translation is CASSQVADRGRDYGYTF.

Written as DNA, the CDR3 is TGTGCCAGCAGTACCTCTCAGCGCTATGGCTACACCTTC. It translates to CASSTSQRYGYTF. The chain has TRBV28 and TRBJ1-2; D is uncertain. Between the trimmed V and J ends, which lost 5 bases and 4 bases, there was a span of 11 bases. The germline V gene encodes CDR1 MDHEN and CDR2 SYDVKM. This CDR3 has 13 amino acids.

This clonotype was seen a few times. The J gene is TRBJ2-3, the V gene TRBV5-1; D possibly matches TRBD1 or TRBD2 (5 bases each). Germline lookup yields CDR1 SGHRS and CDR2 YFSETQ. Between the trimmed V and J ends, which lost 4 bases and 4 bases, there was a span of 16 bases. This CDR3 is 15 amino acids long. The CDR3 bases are TGCGCCAGCAGCCCGGGGCCTGCTGGGGCAGATACGCAGTATTTT. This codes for CASSPGPAGADTQYF.

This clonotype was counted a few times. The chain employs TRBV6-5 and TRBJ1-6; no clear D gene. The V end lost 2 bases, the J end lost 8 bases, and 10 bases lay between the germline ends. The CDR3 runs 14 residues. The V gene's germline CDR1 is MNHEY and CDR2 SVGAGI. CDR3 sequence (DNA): TGTGCCAGCAGTTACGGGTCGACGGATTCACCCCTCCACTTT. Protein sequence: CASSYGSTDSPLHF.

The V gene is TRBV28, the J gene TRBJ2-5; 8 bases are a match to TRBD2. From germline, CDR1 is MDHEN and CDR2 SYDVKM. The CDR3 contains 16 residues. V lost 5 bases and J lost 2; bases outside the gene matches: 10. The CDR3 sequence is CASSPSPGGGQETQYF. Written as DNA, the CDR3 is TGTGCCAGCAGTCCCAGTCCGGGCGGGGGGCAAGAGACCCAGTACTTC.